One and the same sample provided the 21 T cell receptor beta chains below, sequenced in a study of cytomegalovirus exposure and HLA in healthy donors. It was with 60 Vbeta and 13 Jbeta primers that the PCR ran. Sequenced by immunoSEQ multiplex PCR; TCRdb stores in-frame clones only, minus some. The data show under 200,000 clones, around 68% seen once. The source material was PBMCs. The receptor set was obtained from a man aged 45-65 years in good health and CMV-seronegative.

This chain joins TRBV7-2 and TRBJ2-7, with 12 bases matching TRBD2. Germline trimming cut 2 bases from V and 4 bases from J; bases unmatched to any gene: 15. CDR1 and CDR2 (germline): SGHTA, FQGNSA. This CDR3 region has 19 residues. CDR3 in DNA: TGTGCCAGCAGCTTAACCCCCCCCTCTAGCGGGGGGGCTGGTTACGAGCAGTACTTC. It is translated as CASSLTPPSSGGAGYEQYF.

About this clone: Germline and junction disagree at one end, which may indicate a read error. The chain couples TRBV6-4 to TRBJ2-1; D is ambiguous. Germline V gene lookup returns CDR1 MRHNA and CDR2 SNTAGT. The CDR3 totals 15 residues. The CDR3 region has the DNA TGTGCCACCAGTACCGGTACAGAGCAATACAATGAGCAGTTCTTC. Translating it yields CATSTGTEQYNEQFF.

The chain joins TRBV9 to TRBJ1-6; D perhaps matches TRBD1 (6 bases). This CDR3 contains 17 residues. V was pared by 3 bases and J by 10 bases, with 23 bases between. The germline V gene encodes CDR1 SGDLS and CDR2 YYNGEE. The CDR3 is CASSATEGEGIGSPLHF. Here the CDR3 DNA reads TGTGCCAGCAGCGCGACCGAGGGGGAGGGGATCGGCTCACCCCTCCACTTT.

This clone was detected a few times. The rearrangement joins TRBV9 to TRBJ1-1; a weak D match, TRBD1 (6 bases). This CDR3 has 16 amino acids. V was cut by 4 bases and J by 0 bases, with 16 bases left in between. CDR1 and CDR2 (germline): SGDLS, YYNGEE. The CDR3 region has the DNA TGTGCCAGCAGCCGGTCGGGGGGGGCCTTGAACACTGAAGCTTTCTTT. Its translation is CASSRSGGALNTEAFF. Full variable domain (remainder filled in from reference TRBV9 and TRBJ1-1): DSGVTQTPKHLITATGQRVTLRCSPRSGDLSVYWYQQSLDQGLQFLIQYYNGEERAKGNILERFSAQQFPDLHSELNLSSLELGDSALYFCASSRSGGALNTEAFFGQGTRLTVV.

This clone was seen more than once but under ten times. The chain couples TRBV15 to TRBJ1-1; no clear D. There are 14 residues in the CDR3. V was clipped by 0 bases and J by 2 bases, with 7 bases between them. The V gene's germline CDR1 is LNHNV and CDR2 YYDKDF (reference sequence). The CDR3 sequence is CATSRDLANTEAFF. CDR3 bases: TGTGCCACCAGCAGAGATTTGGCAAACACTGAAGCTTTCTTT. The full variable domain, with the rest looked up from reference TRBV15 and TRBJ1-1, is DAMVIQNPRYQVTQFGKPVTLSCSQTLNHNVMYWYQQKSSQAPKLLFHYYDKDFNNEADTPDNFQSRRPNTSFCFLDIRSPGLGDTAMYLCATSRDLANTEAFFGQGTRLTVV.

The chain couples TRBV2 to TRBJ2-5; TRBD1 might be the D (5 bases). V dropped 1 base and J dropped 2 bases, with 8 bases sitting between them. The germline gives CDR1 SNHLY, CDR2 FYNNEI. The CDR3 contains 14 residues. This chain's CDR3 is CASSEDRPQETQYF. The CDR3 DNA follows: TGTGCCAGCAGTGAAGACAGGCCGCAAGAGACCCAGTACTTC.

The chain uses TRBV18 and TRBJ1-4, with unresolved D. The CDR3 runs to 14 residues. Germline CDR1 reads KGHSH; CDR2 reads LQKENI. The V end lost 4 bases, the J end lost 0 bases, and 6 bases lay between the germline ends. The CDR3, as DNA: TGTGCCAGCTCACAACAAGCAACTAATGAAAAACTGTTTTTT. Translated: CASSQQATNEKLFF.

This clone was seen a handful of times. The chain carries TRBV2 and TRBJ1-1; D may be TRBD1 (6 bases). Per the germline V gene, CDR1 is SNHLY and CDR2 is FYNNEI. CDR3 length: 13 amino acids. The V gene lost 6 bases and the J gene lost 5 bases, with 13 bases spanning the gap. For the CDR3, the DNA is TGTGCCAGCAGGGGGGGGCAGGGGACTGAAGCTTTCTTT. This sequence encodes CASRGGQGTEAFF.

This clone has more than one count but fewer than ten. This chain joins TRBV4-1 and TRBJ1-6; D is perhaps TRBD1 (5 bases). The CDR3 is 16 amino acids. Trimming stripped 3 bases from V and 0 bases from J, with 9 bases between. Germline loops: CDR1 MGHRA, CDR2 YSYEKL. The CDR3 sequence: CASSQGGDSYNSPLHF. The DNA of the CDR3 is TGCGCCAGCAGCCAGGGGGGGGACTCCTATAATTCACCCCTCCACTTT.

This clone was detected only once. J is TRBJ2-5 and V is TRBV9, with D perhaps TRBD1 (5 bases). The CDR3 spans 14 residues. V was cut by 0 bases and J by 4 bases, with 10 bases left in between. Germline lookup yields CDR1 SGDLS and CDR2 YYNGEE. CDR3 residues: CASSVGQGRETQYF. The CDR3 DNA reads TGTGCCAGCAGCGTAGGGCAGGGTAGAGAGACCCAGTACTTC.

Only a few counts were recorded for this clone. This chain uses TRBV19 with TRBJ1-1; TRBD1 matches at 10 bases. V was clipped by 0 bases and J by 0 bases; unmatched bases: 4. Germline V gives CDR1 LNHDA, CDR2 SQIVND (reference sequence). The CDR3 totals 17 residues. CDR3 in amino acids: CASSIDAGTGVNTEAFF. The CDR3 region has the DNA TGTGCCAGTAGTATAGATGCGGGGACAGGGGTGAACACTGAAGCTTTCTTT. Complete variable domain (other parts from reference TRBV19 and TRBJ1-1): DGGITQSPKYLFRKEGQNVTLSCEQNLNHDAMYWYRQDPGQGLRLIYYSQIVNDFQKGDIAEGYSVSREKKESFPLTVTSAQKNPTAFYLCASSIDAGTGVNTEAFFGQGTRLTVV.

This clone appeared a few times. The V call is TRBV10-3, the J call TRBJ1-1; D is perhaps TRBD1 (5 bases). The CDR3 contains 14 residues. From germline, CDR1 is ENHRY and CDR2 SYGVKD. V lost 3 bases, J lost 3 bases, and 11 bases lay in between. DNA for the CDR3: TGTGCCATCAGTGAAGCCCAGGGTCACACTGAAGCTTTCTTT. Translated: CAISEAQGHTEAFF.

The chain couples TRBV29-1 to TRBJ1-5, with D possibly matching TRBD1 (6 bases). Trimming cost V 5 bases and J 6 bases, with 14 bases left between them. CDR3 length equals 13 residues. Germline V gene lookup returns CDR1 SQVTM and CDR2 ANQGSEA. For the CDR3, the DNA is TGCAGCGTTCGTACAGGGATAGGTCAGCCCCAGCATTTT. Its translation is CSVRTGIGQPQHF.

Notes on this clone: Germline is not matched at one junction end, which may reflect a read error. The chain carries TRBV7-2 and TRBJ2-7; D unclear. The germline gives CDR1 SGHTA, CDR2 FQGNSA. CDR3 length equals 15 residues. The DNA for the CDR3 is TGTGCCAGCAGCTTACAGAATCATGGCTCCTGCGAGCAGTACTTC. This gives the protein CASSLQNHGSCEQYF.

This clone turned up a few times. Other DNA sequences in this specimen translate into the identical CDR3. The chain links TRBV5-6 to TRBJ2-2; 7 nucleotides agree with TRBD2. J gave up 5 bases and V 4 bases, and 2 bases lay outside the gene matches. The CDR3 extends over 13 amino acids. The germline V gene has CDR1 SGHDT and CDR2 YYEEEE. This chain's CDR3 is CASSLGGTGELFF. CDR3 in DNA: TGTGCCAGCAGCCTCGGGGGGACCGGGGAGCTGTTTTTT.

CDR3: CASCGAGGSTDTQYF. CDR3 DNA sequence: TGTGCCAGCTGTGGAGCGGGGGGAAGCACAGATACGCAGTATTTT. The V call is TRBV2, the J call TRBJ2-3; the match to TRBD2 covers 9 bases. This CDR3 spans 15 amino acids. Losses at the gene ends were 8 bases for V and 0 bases for J; bases not matched to a gene: 6. Germline values: CDR1 SNHLY, CDR2 FYNNEI.

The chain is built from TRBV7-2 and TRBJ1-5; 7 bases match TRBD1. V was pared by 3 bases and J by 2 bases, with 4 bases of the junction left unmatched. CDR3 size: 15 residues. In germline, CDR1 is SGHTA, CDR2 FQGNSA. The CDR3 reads CASSLTGNGNQPQHF. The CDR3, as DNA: TGTGCCAGCAGCTTGACAGGGAATGGCAATCAGCCCCAGCATTTT. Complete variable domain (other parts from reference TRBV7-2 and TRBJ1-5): GAGVSQSPSNKVTEKGKDVELRCDPISGHTALYWYRQSLGQGLEFLIYFQGNSAPDKSGLPSDRFSAERTGGSVSTLTIQRTQQEDSAVYLCASSLTGNGNQPQHFGDGTRLSIL.

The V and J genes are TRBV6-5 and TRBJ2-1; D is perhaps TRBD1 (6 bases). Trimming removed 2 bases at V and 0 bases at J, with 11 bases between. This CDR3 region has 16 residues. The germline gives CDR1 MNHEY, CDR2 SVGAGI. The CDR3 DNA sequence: TGTGCCAGCAGTTACCGCACAGGGAGCTCCTACAATGAGCAGTTCTTC. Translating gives CASSYRTGSSYNEQFF.

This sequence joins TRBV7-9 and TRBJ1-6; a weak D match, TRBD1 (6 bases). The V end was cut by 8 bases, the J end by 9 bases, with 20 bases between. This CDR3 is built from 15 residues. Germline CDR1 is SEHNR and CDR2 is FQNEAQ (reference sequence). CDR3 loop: CASGTVGTNRSPLHF. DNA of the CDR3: TGTGCCAGCGGGACCGTTGGGACAAATCGTTCACCCCTCCACTTT.

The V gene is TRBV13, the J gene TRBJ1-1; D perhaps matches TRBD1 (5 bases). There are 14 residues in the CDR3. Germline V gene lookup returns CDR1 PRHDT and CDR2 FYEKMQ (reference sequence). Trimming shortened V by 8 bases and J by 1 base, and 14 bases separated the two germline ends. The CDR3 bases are TGTGCCAGCCGTGTCTCGGGGGAGAACACTGAAGCTTTCTTT. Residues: CASRVSGENTEAFF.

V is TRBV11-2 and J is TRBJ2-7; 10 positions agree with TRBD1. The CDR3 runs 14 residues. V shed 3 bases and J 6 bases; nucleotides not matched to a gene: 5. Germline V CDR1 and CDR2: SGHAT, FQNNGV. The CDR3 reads CASSFAGTGVEQYF. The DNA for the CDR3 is TGTGCCAGCAGCTTCGCCGGGACAGGGGTCGAGCAGTACTTC.